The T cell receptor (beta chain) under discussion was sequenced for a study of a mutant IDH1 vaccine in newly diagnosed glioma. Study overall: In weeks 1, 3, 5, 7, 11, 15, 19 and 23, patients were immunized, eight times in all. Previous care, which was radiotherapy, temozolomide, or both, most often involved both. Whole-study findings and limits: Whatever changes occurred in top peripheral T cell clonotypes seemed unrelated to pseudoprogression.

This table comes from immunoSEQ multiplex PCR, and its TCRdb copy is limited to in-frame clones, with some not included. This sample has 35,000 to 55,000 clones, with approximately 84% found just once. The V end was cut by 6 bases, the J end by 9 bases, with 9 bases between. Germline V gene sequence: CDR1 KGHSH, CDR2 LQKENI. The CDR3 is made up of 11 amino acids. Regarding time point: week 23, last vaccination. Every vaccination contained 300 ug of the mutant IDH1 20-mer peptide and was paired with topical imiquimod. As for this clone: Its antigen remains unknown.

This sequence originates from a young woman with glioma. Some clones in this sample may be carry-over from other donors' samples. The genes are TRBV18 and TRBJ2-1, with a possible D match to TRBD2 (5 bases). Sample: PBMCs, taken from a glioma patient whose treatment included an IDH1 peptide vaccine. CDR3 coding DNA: TGTGCCAGCTCTCCCGGGATTGAGCAGTTCTTC. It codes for CASSPGIEQFF.